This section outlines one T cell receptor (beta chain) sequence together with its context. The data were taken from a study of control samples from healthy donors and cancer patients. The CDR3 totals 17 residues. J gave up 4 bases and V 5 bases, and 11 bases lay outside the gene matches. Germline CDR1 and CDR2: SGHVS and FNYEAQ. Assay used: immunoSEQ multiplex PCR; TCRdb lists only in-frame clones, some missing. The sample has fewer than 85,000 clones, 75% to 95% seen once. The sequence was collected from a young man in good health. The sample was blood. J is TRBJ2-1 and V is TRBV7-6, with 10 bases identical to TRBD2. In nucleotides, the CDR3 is TGTGCCAGCAGCCCATACCTCAGGACTAGCGGATACAATGAGCAGTTCTTC. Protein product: CASSPYLRTSGYNEQFF.